Given below is one TCR beta chain in context. This record comes from a study of blood T cell repertoires in COVID-19. Overall study: The analysed material was cDNA or gDNA that came from T cells, B-cell-depleted T cells, or PBMCs.

V was clipped by 5 bases and J by 0 bases, with 8 bases between them. Germline assignment: CDR1 LNHDA and CDR2 SQIVND (reference sequence). The CDR3 spans 15 residues. Authors' data handling: Researchers report that nucleated cell counts were estimated from reference gene primer amplification. Generated by immunoSEQ multiplex PCR, the TCRdb table keeps only in-frame clones and is missing some. The D gene and trimming were derived from the DNA, and the V and J assignments and clone size from that table. The data show 65,000 to 70,000 clones, roughly three quarters seen once. The J gene is TRBJ2-6, the V gene TRBV19; D call uncertain. Sequencing was performed on peripheral blood. The receptor was derived from a man between 60 and 70 years old with acute or convalescent COVID-19. The CDR3 reads CASSPMNSGANVLTF. Written as DNA, the CDR3 is TGTGCCAGTAGTCCTATGAACTCTGGGGCCAACGTCCTGACTTTC.